Listed below are T cell receptor beta chains from one sample, sequenced in a study of OX40 agonist ivuxolimab in advanced cancers. The assay was immunoSEQ multiplex PCR, and TCRdb's table has in-frame clones only and misses some. The sample holds around 72,000 clones; over 70% are singletons and the top ten take 5%. Sequenced material: CD4+ or CD8+ T cells sorted from blood, taken in a trial of the OX40 agonist ivuxolimab. The origin of the receptors is an adult with an advanced solid tumor such as melanoma, head and neck, liver or kidney cancer. The CDR3 runs from the conserved cysteine through the conserved F or W. D genes are given only for firm matches. Size is omitted from some rows. Given values are once, few, many or a class for expanded clones.

abundance	v_gene	d_gene	j_gene	CDR3nt	CDR3aa
.	TRBV19	TRBD1	TRBJ2-1	TGTGCCAGTAGTTGGGTCTCGGACAGGGGTTTTGATGAGCAGTTCTTC	CASSWVSDRGFDEQFF
.	TRBV7-2	.	TRBJ2-5	TGTGCCAGCAGCTTAGGTGGACGGGACCAAGAGACCCAGTACTTC	CASSLGGRDQETQYF
.	TRBV6-5	.	TRBJ1-1	TGTGCCAGCAGCTACGGACACGGGAACACTGAAGCTTTCTTT	CASSYGHGNTEAFF
.	TRBV11-2	.	TRBJ1-1	TGTGCCAGCACCGAAGGGGTCTGGGGCACTGAAGCTTTCTTT	CASTEGVWGTEAFF
.	TRBV6-6	.	TRBJ2-7	TGTGCCAGCGCGGGGACCCGGCGTTCCTACGAGCAGTACTTC	CASAGTRRSYEQYF
.	TRBV12-5	.	TRBJ1-5	TGTGCTAGTGGCCGCGACGGACAGCCCCAGCATTTT	CASGRDGQPQHF
.	TRBV5-1	.	TRBJ2-3	TGCGCCAGCAGGTCGGAGGATACGCAGTATTTT	CASRSEDTQYF
.	TRBV7-3	TRBD1	TRBJ2-6	TGTGCCAGCAGCTTAATAGGACAGGGACCACTCTCTGGGGCCAACGTCCTGACTTTC	CASSLIGQGPLSGANVLTF
.	TRBV11-1	TRBD2	TRBJ2-3	TGTGCCAGCAGCTCACTAGCGGGGGGGCTAACTAGCACAGATACGCAGTATTTT	CASSSLAGGLTSTDTQYF
.	TRBV7-3	.	TRBJ2-5	TGTGCCAGCAGCTTATTCGAGGGGGAGACCCAGTACTTC	CASSLFEGETQYF
.	TRBV7-8	.	TRBJ1-1	TGTGCCAGCAGCCCTAGGGAGATGGGCACTGAAGCTTTCTTT	CASSPREMGTEAFF
.	TRBV4-1	.	TRBJ1-2	TGCGCCAGCAGCCGCCCTAACGGAATAGGCTACACCTTC	CASSRPNGIGYTF
.	TRBV5-1	.	TRBJ2-5	TGCGCCAGCAGCTCCACCGGGACGAGCCAAGAGACCCAGTACTTC	CASSSTGTSQETQYF
.	TRBV29-1	.	TRBJ2-7	TGCAGCGTTGGGGACGCCATCTACGAGCAGTACTTC	CSVGDAIYEQYF
.	TRBV29-1	.	TRBJ2-7	TGCAGCGTTGGAGCAGGGTTCACCTACGAGCAGTACTTC	CSVGAGFTYEQYF
.	TRBV7-2	.	TRBJ2-5	TGTGCCAGCAGCACGGGATACGGGGAGACCCAGTACTTC	CASSTGYGETQYF
.	TRBV19	TRBD1	TRBJ1-4	TGTGCCAGTAGCGACGGACAGGGGAATGAAAAACTGTTTTTT	CASSDGQGNEKLFF
.	TRBV5-1	TRBD1	TRBJ2-5	TGCGCCAGCAGTGACCCAGGGGGTCCTCAAGAGACCCAGTACTTC	CASSDPGGPQETQYF
few	TRBV5-4	.	TRBJ1-1	TGTGCCAGCAGCTCCCCCTTGGGGCGAGCTTCAAGGGGTAGTTCTGAAGCTTTCTTT	CASSSPLGRASRGSSEAFF
.	TRBV30	.	TRBJ1-1	TGTGCCTGGAGTGTAATTCCAACCGACCCTAGTAACACTGAAGCTTTCTTT	CAWSVIPTDPSNTEAFF
.	TRBV5-1	.	TRBJ2-3	TGCGCCAGCAGCTTGGTTGGCGGACGCACAGATACGCAGTATTTT	CASSLVGGRTDTQYF
.	TRBV19	.	TRBJ2-1	TGTGCCAGTAGTATCGGGTACGGGAATGAGCAGTTCTTC	CASSIGYGNEQFF
.	TRBV10-3	.	TRBJ1-3	TGTGCCATCAGTGATGGAAACACCATATATTTT	CAISDGNTIYF
.	TRBV29-1	TRBD1	TRBJ1-1	TGCAGCGCGGGACAGGGGAGCACTGAAGCTTTCTTT	CSAGQGSTEAFF
.	TRBV5-1	.	TRBJ2-1	TGCGCCAGCAGCTCCTCCGTCCCGAGCTCCTACAATGAGCAGTTCTTC	CASSSSVPSSYNEQFF
.	TRBV6-5	.	TRBJ1-2	TGTGCCAGCAGTTACGTCGGACACTTTAACTATGGCTACACCTTC	CASSYVGHFNYGYTF
few	TRBV14	.	TRBJ1-6	TGTGCCAGCAGCCAAACGACAGGACCTTGGTCACCCCTCCACTTT	CASSQTTGPWSPLHF
.	TRBV19	.	TRBJ1-1	TGTGCCAGTAGTATCGGACAGCTTGAAGCTTTCTTT	CASSIGQLEAFF
.	TRBV27	.	TRBJ2-4	TGTGCCAGCAGTTTAAGTTTAGGGGACCGGAACATTCAGTACTTC	CASSLSLGDRNIQYF
.	TRBV2	TRBD2	TRBJ2-1	TGTGCCAGCAGTGACCAGCGGGGCCCCGATGAGCAGTTCTTC	CASSDQRGPDEQFF
.	TRBV10-3	.	TRBJ1-4	TGTGCCACCCGGGAGCAGGGAACAGGTGAAAAACTGTTTTTT	CATREQGTGEKLFF
.	TRBV10-3	TRBD1	TRBJ1-2	TGTGCCACCACAGGGGGTGGGGGCTACACCTTC	CATTGGGGYTF
.	TRBV9	.	TRBJ1-2	TGTGCCAGCAGCGCACAGGGCGAGGGTGGCTACACCTTC	CASSAQGEGGYTF
.	TRBV19	.	TRBJ1-3	TGTGCCAGTCAGGGACACTCTGGAAACACCATATATTTT	CASQGHSGNTIYF
.	TRBV10-2	.	TRBJ2-3	TGCGCCGCAAGAAGATTGGGGGAAGGGGGGGATACGCAGTATTTT	CAARRLGEGGDTQYF
.	TRBV11-3	.	TRBJ1-1	TGTGCCAGCAGCTTGTCTGTCGCGGGACCGAGTGAAGCTTTCTTT	CASSLSVAGPSEAFF
.	TRBV11-3	.	TRBJ1-4	TGTGCCAGCAGCTCTACGGCCGTAGAAAAACTGTTTTTT	CASSSTAVEKLFF
.	TRBV5-6	.	TRBJ2-5	TGTGCCAGCAGCTTGGGGTTTTTTGCGGAGCAGTACTTC	CASSLGFFAEQYF
.	TRBV7-9	.	TRBJ2-7	TGTGCCAGCAGCTTACAGACAGCCACCTACGAGCAGTACTTC	CASSLQTATYEQYF
.	TRBV7-6	.	TRBJ1-1	TGTGCCAGCAGCAAGGGACGTTTGGACACTGAAGCTTTCTTT	CASSKGRLDTEAFF
.	TRBV18	.	TRBJ1-1	TGTGCCAGCTCACCTACAGGCGGCACTGAAGCTTTCTTT	CASSPTGGTEAFF
.	TRBV10-3	.	TRBJ1-2	TGTGCCATCAGTGAGAATCCGCAGGGAGGTGGCTACACCTTC	CAISENPQGGGYTF
.	TRBV7-9	TRBD1	TRBJ2-7	TGTGCCAGCAGCTTAGGGGGGACAGGGTACGAGCAGTACTTC	CASSLGGTGYEQYF
.	TRBV6-5	.	TRBJ1-4	TGTGCCAGCAGTCGGGGAACAACTAATGAAAAACTGTTTTTT	CASSRGTTNEKLFF
.	TRBV19	.	TRBJ1-2	TGTGCCAGTAGGGCCCAGGAAAGAAACTATGGCTACACCTTC	CASRAQERNYGYTF
.	TRBV27	TRBD2	TRBJ2-7	TGTGCCAGCAGGAACGGCGGGGGGTTCCACGAGCAGTACTTC	CASRNGGGFHEQYF
.	TRBV6-5	.	TRBJ2-1	TGTGCCAGCAGCCTTGGGTGGGGGTATGAGCAGTTCTTC	CASSLGWGYEQFF
.	TRBV28	.	TRBJ2-7	TGTGCCAGCAACCCGGGGGGCGGTCTCTACGAGCAGTACTTC	CASNPGGGLYEQYF
.	TRBV7-9	.	TRBJ1-1	TGTGCCAGCAGCTTTCGCCAGAACACTGAAGCTTTCTTT	CASSFRQNTEAFF
.	TRBV4-3	TRBD2	TRBJ2-3	TGCGCCAGCAGCCTAGCGGGAGGGGGCACAGATACGCAGTATTTT	CASSLAGGGTDTQYF
.	TRBV12-5	TRBD1	TRBJ1-2	TGTGCTAGTGGTTTGGTACTAGGGATGGGACAGGGGACGAATGGCTACACCTTC	CASGLVLGMGQGTNGYTF
.	TRBV2	.	TRBJ1-1	TGTGCCAGCAGCCTAGCGGGGATGAACACTGAAGCTTTCTTT	CASSLAGMNTEAFF
few	TRBV29-1	.	TRBJ1-5	TGCAGCGTGAGTTGGGACACTAATCAGCCCCAGCATTTT	CSVSWDTNQPQHF
once	TRBV7-6	.	TRBJ2-5	TGTGCCAGCAGTCGCGGGACCATGAACCAAGAGACCCAGTACTTC	CASSRGTMNQETQYF
.	TRBV9	.	TRBJ2-3	TGTGCCAGCAGCGTAGCGGGATCTAGCACAGATACGCAGTATTTT	CASSVAGSSTDTQYF
.	TRBV7-9	TRBD1	TRBJ1-2	TGTGCCAGCAGCTCCCTCGACAGGGAGAACTATGGCTACACCTTC	CASSSLDRENYGYTF
.	TRBV11-2	TRBD1	TRBJ1-2	TGTGCCAGCAGCTTAAACCCTACAGGGGATGGCGGCTACACCTTC	CASSLNPTGDGGYTF
.	TRBV15	.	TRBJ1-1	TGTGCCACCAGCAGAGATTCGTCTGAAGCTTTCTTT	CATSRDSSEAFF
.	TRBV27	TRBD1	TRBJ2-1	TGTGCCAGCAGTTTGGGACAGGGGGAAGGGGAGCAGTTCTTC	CASSLGQGEGEQFF
.	TRBV7-6	.	TRBJ2-5	TGTGCCAGCAGCTTAGCCGACGGTCGGGGGTACCAAGAGACCCAGTACTTC	CASSLADGRGYQETQYF